The T cell receptor beta chain under discussion was sequenced for a study of T cell responses to AZD1222 COVID-19 vaccine. General study points: Spike was spanned by vaccine-associated CD4 TCRs, which were dominant at 160-218 and 743-854. Every sample of the repertoires postdated the peak T cell response.

As regards this clone: Antigen unknown.

Germline-derived CDR1 and CDR2 are ENHRY and SYGVKD. This CDR3 spans 17 amino acids. Trimming cost V 0 bases and J 5 bases; bases outside gene matches: 8. The table came from immunoSEQ multiplex PCR; TCRdb's copy has only in-frame clones and leaves some out. The profile covers about 110,000 clones, with roughly 88% appearing a single time and 6.5% to 10% taken by the ten largest. This specimen was peripheral blood, taken 28 days after the second AZD1222 dose. J is TRBJ2-4 and V is TRBV10-3; 9 bases fit TRBD2. The clonotype was recovered from an adult who received the AZD1222 COVID-19 vaccine. The CDR3 region is CAISESLGSGGENIQYF. The CDR3, as DNA: TGTGCCATCAGTGAGTCTTTGGGTAGCGGGGGTGAAAACATTCAGTACTTC.